This T cell receptor (beta chain) is from a study of CD8+CD57+ T cells in acquired aplastic anemia. For the study at large: DNA per sorted CD4+ or CD8+ sample ranged roughly 0.17 to 27.4 ug, averaging roughly 3.5 ug. General observations from the study: Both patients and controls carried the same twenty-nine CD8+ CDR3 sequences.

Both TCR beta VDJ combination and CDR3 sequence profiling were carried out. Genomic DNA was the template for this profiling. TCRdb redid the calling of the reads with MiXCR, one entry per CDR3 protein. This table has approximately 470,000 distinct CDR3 sequences, less than 35% appearing once. This clonotype was observed many times. Its target is not known. In patients chosen for sequencing, flow cytometry had shown CD8+CD57+ cell expansion. With no exception, the patients had severe acquired aplastic anemia. The CDR3 covers 15 residues. CDR1 is LNHDA and CDR2 is SQIVND in the germline V gene (reference sequence). The trim removed 7 bases at V and 7 bases at J, leaving 8 bases unmatched.

The rearrangement links TRBV19 to TRBJ2-1; 12 bases align to TRBD2. Sequenced: sorted CD4+, CD8+, or CD8+CD57+ T cells (not recorded which) from PBMCs. The source of this sequence is a human donor with aplastic anemia. The CDR3 spells CASTPTSGSMNEQFF. Written as DNA, the CDR3 is TGTGCCAGTACCCCGACTAGCGGGAGTATGAATGAGCAGTTCTTC.